Many counts were recorded for the clone carrying this T cell receptor (beta chain). TCR beta CDR3 sequences were amplified from RNA transcripts. Carried out on the TCR CDR3, a first-round RT-PCR used the HTBI primer set. One entry per CDR3 protein, called by TCRdb with MiXCR from the multiplex PCR reads. Found here are 700,000 or so distinct CDR3 sequences, about 17% of them singletons; the top ten hold approximately 8%. V lost 8 bases and J lost 0, with 15 bases in between. Germline V gene data show CDR1 as GTSNPN and CDR2 as SVGIG (reference sequence). The CDR3 is made up of 14 amino acids. These data originate in a study of T cells in Graves' hyperthyroidism and ophthalmopathy.

This sequence originates from a young man with Graves' hyperthyroidism. Input material: blood. The rearrangement uses TRBV30 and TRBJ2-3; D remains unclear. The DNA of the CDR3 is TGTGCCCGGCCCGTTAAAGGAAGCACAGATACGCAGTATTTT. Translating gives CARPVKGSTDTQYF.